The 27 T cell receptor beta chains below come from one sample, sequenced in a study of T cell clonality in common variable immunodeficiency. Here immunoSEQ multiplex PCR was the method, and the copy in TCRdb shows in-frame clones only, minus some. Found here are roughly 79,000 clones, no singletons; the ten largest cover about 0.8%. Source material: peripheral blood mononuclear cells. Receptor source: a person aged 18 to 70 in good health.

In its sample, this clone was seen many times. Read coverage stops 3 residues before the CDR3 terminus; the germline J gene supplies the remainder. The sample contains more than one DNA sequence encoding this CDR3. The rearrangement joins TRBV19 to TRBJ2-7; 7 bases map to TRBD1. V dropped 3 bases and J dropped 5; count of bases not matched to a gene: 1. This CDR3 has 12 amino acids. CDR1 LNHDA and CDR2 SQIVND come from the germline V gene (reference sequence). The part of the CDR3 DNA that was read is TGTGCCAGTAGTATCACAGGGGACGAG. It encodes CASSITGDE. The complete CDR3 reads CASSITGDEQYF. Based on the CDR3 plus reference TRBV19 and TRBJ2-7, the full variable domain is DGGITQSPKYLFRKEGQNVTLSCEQNLNHDAMYWYRQDPGQGLRLIYYSQIVNDFQKGDIAEGYSVSREKKESFPLTVTSAQKNPTAFYLCASSITGDEQYFGPGTRLTVT.

This clone was detected many times. CDR3 loop: CASRTQGASYEQYF. The DNA read from the CDR3 is TGTGCCAGTAGAACACAGGGGGCAAGCTACGAG. The V gene is TRBV19, the J gene TRBJ2-7; TRBD1 matches at 9 bases. Read coverage stops 3 residues before the CDR3 terminus; the germline J gene supplies the remainder. Trimming at V came to 6 bases and at J to 3 bases, leaving 6 bases not matched to a gene. CDR3 length: 14 amino acids. Germline V gene lookup returns CDR1 LNHDA and CDR2 SQIVND (reference sequence). The whole variable domain, remainder taken from reference TRBV19 and TRBJ2-7, is DGGITQSPKYLFRKEGQNVTLSCEQNLNHDAMYWYRQDPGQGLRLIYYSQIVNDFQKGDIAEGYSVSREKKESFPLTVTSAQKNPTAFYLCASRTQGASYEQYFGPGTRLTVT.

This clone was seen ten or more times. Read coverage stops 3 residues before the CDR3 terminus; the germline J gene supplies the remainder. This chain links TRBV20-1 with TRBJ2-2; 16 nucleotides align to TRBD2. The CDR3 length is 18 residues. The junction had 8 bases not matched to a gene; V was cut back by 3 bases and J by 4 bases. Germline V gene data show CDR1 as DFQATT and CDR2 as SNEGSKA (reference sequence). CDR3 sequence: CSAREGLAGGYVTGELFF. The CDR3 DNA, read in part, is TGCAGTGCTAGGGAGGGACTAGCGGGAGGGTACGTCACCGGGGAG.

Of note for this clone: The missing CDR3 end, 3 residues past where the read stops, is filled in from the germline J gene. This chain connects TRBV30 to TRBJ1-3; 7 nucleotides agree with TRBD1. With 7 bases clipped from V and 0 bases from J, the junction kept 6 bases outside the gene matches. Germline V gene data show CDR1 as GTSNPN and CDR2 as SVGIG (reference sequence). The CDR3 consists of 14 residues. The CDR3 is CASRTGFSGNTIYF. The sequenced part of the CDR3 DNA is TGTGCCTCGCGGACAGGTTTCTCTGGAAACACC.

This clone has more than one count but fewer than ten. The DNA ends 3 residues before the CDR3 does, and the rest of the CDR3 is filled in from the germline J gene. This sequence joins TRBV11-3 and TRBJ2-1, with TRBD2 matching over 8 bases. Germline V CDR1 and CDR2: SGHNT, YENEEA. Trimming cost V 4 bases and J 3 bases; bases outside gene matches: 2. CDR3 length: 14 residues. CDR3 DNA (partial): TGTGCCAGCAGCTCCGGGACTAGCTACAATGAG. The encoded protein is CASSSGTSYNE. The full CDR3 protein is CASSSGTSYNEQFF.

In this sample, this clone turned up many times. The read gets to within 3 residues of the CDR3 end, and the germline J gene fills in the rest. Other nucleotide sequences from this sample produce the same CDR3. V and J are TRBV7-2 and TRBJ2-1; 10 bases match TRBD2. V lost 5 bases to trimming and J lost 2 bases; unmatched junction nucleotides: 3. Germline V lookup: CDR1 SGHTA, CDR2 FQGNSA. The CDR3 is 15 residues long. Incomplete CDR3 DNA: TGTGCCAGCAGCCCGACTAGCGGGCCCTACAATGAG. Protein product: CASSPTSGPYNE. In full, the CDR3 reads CASSPTSGPYNEQFF.

Turning to this clone: The missing CDR3 end, 3 residues past where the read stops, is filled in from the germline J gene. This chain links TRBV7-6 with TRBJ1-2; 9 positions match TRBD1. The junction had 6 bases not matched to a gene; V was cut back by 4 bases and J by 3 bases. This CDR3 region has 15 residues. The germline CDR1 and CDR2 sequences are SGHVS and FNYEAQ. The CDR3 spells CASSSSTGGDYGYTF. The part of the CDR3 DNA that was read is TGTGCCAGCAGCTCCTCTACAGGGGGCGACTATGGC.

The table lists this clone with many counts. The read falls 3 residues short of the CDR3 end, and the missing part is taken from the germline J gene. The chain couples TRBV7-6 to TRBJ2-5; D is perhaps TRBD1 (6 bases). V was shortened by 2 bases and J by 5 bases, with 12 bases between the two germline ends. Germline CDR1 SGHVS, CDR2 FNYEAQ. The CDR3 covers 14 residues. CDR3 DNA, as far as it was read: TGTGCCAGCAGCTTAAATGGGGGCCGGGAGACC. Translating it yields CASSLNGGRET. The CDR3, in full, reads CASSLNGGRETQYF.

In this sample, this clone turned up many times. The read terminates 3 residues ahead of where the CDR3 ends, so the germline J gene completes it. The V call is TRBV10-1, the J call TRBJ2-7; 8 nucleotides match TRBD1. Germline V gives CDR1 WNHNN, CDR2 SYGVQD (reference sequence). CDR3 length: 15 amino acids. Trimming removed 5 bases from V and 3 bases from J; junction bases left unmatched: 9. CDR3 DNA, as far as it was read: TGCGCCAGCAGTACTCAGACAGGGGACCTCTACGAG. This gives the protein CASSTQTGDLYE. In full, the CDR3 reads CASSTQTGDLYEQYF.

This clone was found many times. The CDR3 end is not reached by the read, which stops 3 residues before it; the germline J gene fills it in. The rearrangement links TRBV5-1 to TRBJ1-1, with a weak D call TRBD1 (5 bases). The germline V and J ends were trimmed by 1 base and 1 base, with 8 bases remaining between them. The CDR3 has 14 amino acids. The germline V gene has CDR1 SGHRS and CDR2 YFSETQ. CDR3 DNA, as far as it was read: TGCGCCAGCAGCTTGCAAGGGGCGAACACTGAA. It specifies CASSLQGANTE. The full CDR3 protein is CASSLQGANTEAFF.

This clone was recorded many times. Read coverage stops 3 residues before the CDR3 terminus; the germline J gene supplies the remainder. V gene TRBV11-2 combines with J gene TRBJ2-5; TRBD2 agrees at 10 bases. The CDR3 consists of 13 residues. Trimming took 7 bases from V and 5 from J; bases not matched to a gene: 4. The germline CDR1 and CDR2 sequences are SGHAT and FQNNGV. The CDR3 DNA, read in part, is TGTGCCAGCACCCTAGCGGGAGTTGAGACC. It specifies CASTLAGVET. The CDR3 in full is CASTLAGVETQYF.

This clone was recorded at least ten times. The observed sequence ends 3 residues before the CDR3 terminus, with the missing tail filled in from the germline J gene. The chain employs TRBV7-9 and TRBJ2-1; the match to TRBD2 covers 10 bases. With 4 bases clipped from V and 2 bases from J, the junction kept 2 bases outside the gene matches. Germline lookup yields CDR1 SEHNR and CDR2 FQNEAQ (reference sequence). This CDR3 is built from 15 residues. CDR3 DNA, as far as it was read: TGTGCCAGCAGCTCCACTAGCGGGACCTACAATGAG. Translating it yields CASSSTSGTYNE. The whole CDR3 protein is CASSSTSGTYNEQFF.

This clone has a count of ten or more. The read finishes 3 residues shy of the CDR3 end, and the germline J gene is used to complete it. The rearrangement links TRBV5-1 to TRBJ1-2; 8 nucleotides align to TRBD1. CDR3 length equals 18 residues. V gave up 0 bases and J gave up 6 bases; unmatched junction bases: 16. CDR1 is SGHRS and CDR2 is YFSETQ in the germline V gene. The sequenced part of the CDR3 DNA is TGCGCCAGCAGCTTGGCTCGGGACAGGTCGTCCCACGGGGATGGC. Protein: CASSLARDRSSHGDG. Given in full, the CDR3 is CASSLARDRSSHGDGYTF.

The sample holds many counts of this clone. The CDR3 end is not reached by the read, which stops 3 residues before it; the germline J gene fills it in. This chain connects TRBV12-5 to TRBJ2-2; 7 nucleotides match TRBD2. With V trimmed by 6 bases and J by 5 bases, 12 bases remained unmatched. The V gene's germline CDR1 is LGHNT and CDR2 FRNRAP. The CDR3 loop spans 16 amino acids. The DNA read from the CDR3 is TGTGCTAGTGGCCGACCTGAGCGGGAAGGGACCGGGGAG. Translation: CASGRPEREGTGE. The CDR3 in full is CASGRPEREGTGELFF.

This clone was counted many times. The read comes to an end 3 residues before the CDR3 does, leaving the germline J gene to fill in the end. The rearrangement links TRBV5-1 to TRBJ1-2; 9 nucleotides align to TRBD1. From germline, CDR1 is SGHRS and CDR2 YFSETQ. J was trimmed by 5 bases and V by 4 bases; bases with no gene match: 6. The CDR3 spans 14 residues. CDR3 residues: CASSPGTGLYGYTF. Incomplete CDR3 DNA: TGCGCCAGCAGCCCGGGGACAGGGCTTTATGGC. Full variable domain (outside the CDR3, taken from reference TRBV5-1 and TRBJ1-2): KAGVTQTPRYLIKTRGQQVTLSCSPISGHRSVSWYQQTPGQGLQFLFEYFSETQRNKGNFPGRFSGRQFSNSRSEMNVSTLELGDSALYLCASSPGTGLYGYTFGSGTRLTVV.

This clone was recorded many times. The sequenced fragment ends 3 residues before the CDR3 boundary, so the rest is inferred from the germline J gene. V gene TRBV20-1 combines with J gene TRBJ2-1; a weak D match, TRBD1 (6 bases). Trimming removed 5 bases at V and 1 base at J, with 12 bases between. This CDR3 comprises 14 residues. CDR1 is DFQATT and CDR2 is SNEGSKA in the germline V gene (reference sequence). The part of the CDR3 DNA that was read is TGCAGTGCTGGGGGCCAGGCGTCCTACAATGAG. This codes for CSAGGQASYNE. The CDR3 reads in full as CSAGGQASYNEQFF.

This clone was picked up many times. The DNA ends 3 residues before the CDR3 does, and the rest of the CDR3 is filled in from the germline J gene. The genes are TRBV19 and TRBJ1-2; no firm D call. Trimming shortened V by 4 bases and J by 7 bases, and 19 bases separated the two germline ends. CDR1 is LNHDA, CDR2 SQIVND, per germline (reference sequence). This CDR3 has 15 residues. CDR3 bases read: TGTGCCAGTAGTAGCGATTTGATTTCGGGGTTTGGC. Translation gives CASSSDLISGFG. From start to end, the CDR3 is CASSSDLISGFGYTF.

This clone was seen more than once but under ten times. The sequenced fragment ends 3 residues before the CDR3 boundary, so the rest is inferred from the germline J gene. The rearrangement joins TRBV20-1 to TRBJ2-1; TRBD2 agrees at 12 bases. This CDR3 contains 15 residues. The ends lost 2 bases at V and 8 bases at J; junction bases unmatched: 7. Per the germline V gene, CDR1 is DFQATT and CDR2 is SNEGSKA (reference sequence). The covered CDR3 bases are TGCAGTGCTAGACCACCGGGACTAGCGGGCCATGAG. Its translation is CSARPPGLAGHE. The CDR3 as a whole reads CSARPPGLAGHEQFF.

This clone appeared many times. The CDR3 end is not reached by the read, which stops 3 residues before it; the germline J gene fills it in. The chain couples TRBV9 to TRBJ2-5; TRBD1 aligns across 11 bases. Germline CDR1 is SGDLS and CDR2 is YYNGEE. This CDR3 region has 16 residues. V was clipped by 3 bases and J by 3 bases; unmatched bases: 7. CDR3 in amino acids: CASSAPGQGVKETQYF. The sequenced part of the CDR3 DNA is TGTGCCAGCAGCGCACCGGGACAGGGGGTAAAAGAGACC.

The sample holds many counts of this clone. The CDR3 goes on 3 residues after the read ends, and that part is filled in from the germline J gene. The chain couples TRBV5-1 to TRBJ2-5; D unclear. This CDR3 region has 11 residues. CDR1 and CDR2 from the germline V gene are SGHRS and YFSETQ. V lost 2 bases and J lost 5, with 4 bases in between. CDR3 DNA (partial): TGCGCCAGCAGCTTTGCGGAGACC. Amino acids: CASSFAET. The entire CDR3 sequence reads CASSFAETQYF.

This clone was seen at least ten times. The missing CDR3 end, 3 residues past where the read stops, is filled in from the germline J gene. The V and J genes are TRBV6-1 and TRBJ1-5; D uncertain. Trimming took off 3 bases at V and 3 bases at J, with 9 bases between the two ends. Germline CDR1 and CDR2: MNHNS and SASEGT. This CDR3 contains 14 residues. The CDR3 reads CASSEAVNNQPQHF. The CDR3 bases that were read are TGTGCCAGCAGTGAGGCAGTTAACAATCAGCCC.

Ten or more counts support this clone. The CDR3 end lies 3 residues beyond the end of the read and is filled in from the germline J gene. The gene calls are TRBV20-1 and TRBJ2-2; the match to TRBD2 covers 15 bases. Germline V gene sequence: CDR1 DFQATT, CDR2 SNEGSKA (reference sequence). The CDR3 contains 15 residues. V was pared by 6 bases and J by 3 bases, with 2 bases of the junction left unmatched. The CDR3 here is CSARTSGRDTGELFF. CDR3 bases read: TGCAGTGCCCGGACTAGCGGGAGGGACACCGGGGAG.

In this sample, this clone turned up many times. CDR3 loop: CSVGASYNEQFF. The CDR3 bases that were read are TGCAGTGTTGGGGCCTCCTACAATGAG. The rearrangement joins TRBV20-1 to TRBJ2-1, with D tentatively TRBD1 (5 bases). The sequence runs out 3 residues before the end of the CDR3; the remainder is reconstructed from the germline J gene. Trimming stripped 7 bases from V and 0 bases from J, with 7 bases between. Germline V gene lookup returns CDR1 DFQATT and CDR2 SNEGSKA (reference sequence). The CDR3 runs 12 residues.

This clone was observed at least ten times. The read ends 3 residues shy of where the CDR3 ends; the end is completed using the germline J gene. The chain is built from TRBV18 and TRBJ2-5, with 11 nucleotides matching TRBD1. Germline V gene sequence: CDR1 KGHSH, CDR2 LQKENI. V lost 5 bases to trimming and J lost 4 bases; unmatched junction nucleotides: 6. The CDR3 length is 15 residues. The CDR3 is CASSTGTGGLETQYF. The part of the CDR3 DNA that was read is TGTGCCAGCTCAACCGGGACAGGGGGGTTAGAGACC.

This clone occurred many times. Sequencing ends 3 residues short of the CDR3 end; the germline J gene provides the rest. The rearrangement links TRBV7-3 to TRBJ1-2; maybe TRBD1 (6 bases). The germline gives CDR1 SGHTA, CDR2 FQGTGA. The length of the CDR3 is 15 residues. V lost 8 bases, J lost 2 bases, and 18 bases lay in between. The sequenced CDR3 bases are TGTGCCAGCGGGGGTCGGGACATATCAAACTATGGC. This translates into CASGGRDISNYG. The CDR3 as a whole reads CASGGRDISNYGYTF.

This clone was detected many times. The CDR3 extends 3 residues past the end of the read, so its final part is completed from the germline J gene. The chain is built from TRBV11-2 and TRBJ2-3; D is ambiguous. Looked up from germline, CDR1 is SGHAT and CDR2 is FQNNGV. This CDR3 spans 14 amino acids. The V and J ends lost 5 bases and 5 bases respectively, with 14 bases between them. This CDR3 is CASSRSRVVDTQYF. Incomplete CDR3 DNA: TGTGCCAGCAGCCGCTCCCGGGTGGTAGATACG.

This clone has a count of ten or more. The read ends 3 residues before the CDR3 terminus; that terminus is restored from the germline J gene. The chain is built from TRBV20-1 and TRBJ2-1, with 8 positions matching TRBD1. The CDR3 is 14 residues long. Germline CDR1 is DFQATT and CDR2 is SNEGSKA (reference sequence). V was pared by 5 bases and J by 3 bases, with 6 bases of the junction left unmatched. CDR3 in amino acids: CSAYRDRFYNEQFF. CDR3 DNA (partial): TGCAGTGCTTACCGGGACAGGTTCTACAATGAG.